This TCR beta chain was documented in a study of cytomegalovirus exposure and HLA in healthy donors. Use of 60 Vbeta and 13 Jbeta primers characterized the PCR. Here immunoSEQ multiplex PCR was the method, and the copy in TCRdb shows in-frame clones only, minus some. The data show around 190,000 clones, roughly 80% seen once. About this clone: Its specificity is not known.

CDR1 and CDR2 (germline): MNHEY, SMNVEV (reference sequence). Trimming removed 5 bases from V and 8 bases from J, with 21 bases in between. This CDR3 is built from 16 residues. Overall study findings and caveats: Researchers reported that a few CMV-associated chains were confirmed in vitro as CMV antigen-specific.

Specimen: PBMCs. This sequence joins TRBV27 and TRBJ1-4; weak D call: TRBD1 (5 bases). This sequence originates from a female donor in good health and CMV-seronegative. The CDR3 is CASSISPTALGEKLFF. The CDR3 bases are TGTGCCAGCAGTATCTCTCCGACAGCCCTGGGAGAAAAACTGTTTTTT. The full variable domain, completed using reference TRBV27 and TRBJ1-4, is EAQVTQNPRYLITVTGKKLTVTCSQNMNHEYMSWYRQDPGLGLRQIYYSMNVEVTDKGDVPEGYKVSRKEKRNFPLILESPSPNQTSLYFCASSISPTALGEKLFFGSGTQLSVL.